The clone carrying this TCR beta chain was detected ten times or more. Its antigen remains unidentified. The sample belongs to a study of T cells after posttransplantation cyclophosphamide. Study results and caveats: Skin or GI-infiltrating T cells shared few TRB sequences with blood. TRB clonality was highly associated with recipient CMV seropositivity and reactivation. Later post-transplant blood repertoires were often dominated by donor CD8+ memory clones.

Cyclophosphamide on days +3 and +4 followed busulfan-fludarabine conditioning and a marrow graft. Profiling relied on immunoSEQ multiplex PCR, and the TCRdb table lists in-frame clones only, not all of them. This sample has approximately 8,000 clones, each found more than once. Trimming removed 1 base at V and 3 bases at J, with 14 bases between. The CDR3 is 15 residues long. This specimen was PBMCs, taken after an allogeneic stem cell transplant with post-transplant cyclophosphamide. The receptor's source is a male patient between 25 and 39 years old who received an allogeneic stem cell transplant from an unrelated donor, was CMV-positive, and had acute and chronic GVHD. The graft donor may have given rise to some T cells. The rearrangement uses TRBV5-3 and TRBJ2-7; D is unclear. TRBV5-3 is labeled an ORF, and its function is uncertain. The CDR3 spells CARSLRWAGLYEQYF. The CDR3 region has the DNA TGTGCCAGAAGCTTGCGCTGGGCTGGGCTCTACGAGCAGTACTTC.